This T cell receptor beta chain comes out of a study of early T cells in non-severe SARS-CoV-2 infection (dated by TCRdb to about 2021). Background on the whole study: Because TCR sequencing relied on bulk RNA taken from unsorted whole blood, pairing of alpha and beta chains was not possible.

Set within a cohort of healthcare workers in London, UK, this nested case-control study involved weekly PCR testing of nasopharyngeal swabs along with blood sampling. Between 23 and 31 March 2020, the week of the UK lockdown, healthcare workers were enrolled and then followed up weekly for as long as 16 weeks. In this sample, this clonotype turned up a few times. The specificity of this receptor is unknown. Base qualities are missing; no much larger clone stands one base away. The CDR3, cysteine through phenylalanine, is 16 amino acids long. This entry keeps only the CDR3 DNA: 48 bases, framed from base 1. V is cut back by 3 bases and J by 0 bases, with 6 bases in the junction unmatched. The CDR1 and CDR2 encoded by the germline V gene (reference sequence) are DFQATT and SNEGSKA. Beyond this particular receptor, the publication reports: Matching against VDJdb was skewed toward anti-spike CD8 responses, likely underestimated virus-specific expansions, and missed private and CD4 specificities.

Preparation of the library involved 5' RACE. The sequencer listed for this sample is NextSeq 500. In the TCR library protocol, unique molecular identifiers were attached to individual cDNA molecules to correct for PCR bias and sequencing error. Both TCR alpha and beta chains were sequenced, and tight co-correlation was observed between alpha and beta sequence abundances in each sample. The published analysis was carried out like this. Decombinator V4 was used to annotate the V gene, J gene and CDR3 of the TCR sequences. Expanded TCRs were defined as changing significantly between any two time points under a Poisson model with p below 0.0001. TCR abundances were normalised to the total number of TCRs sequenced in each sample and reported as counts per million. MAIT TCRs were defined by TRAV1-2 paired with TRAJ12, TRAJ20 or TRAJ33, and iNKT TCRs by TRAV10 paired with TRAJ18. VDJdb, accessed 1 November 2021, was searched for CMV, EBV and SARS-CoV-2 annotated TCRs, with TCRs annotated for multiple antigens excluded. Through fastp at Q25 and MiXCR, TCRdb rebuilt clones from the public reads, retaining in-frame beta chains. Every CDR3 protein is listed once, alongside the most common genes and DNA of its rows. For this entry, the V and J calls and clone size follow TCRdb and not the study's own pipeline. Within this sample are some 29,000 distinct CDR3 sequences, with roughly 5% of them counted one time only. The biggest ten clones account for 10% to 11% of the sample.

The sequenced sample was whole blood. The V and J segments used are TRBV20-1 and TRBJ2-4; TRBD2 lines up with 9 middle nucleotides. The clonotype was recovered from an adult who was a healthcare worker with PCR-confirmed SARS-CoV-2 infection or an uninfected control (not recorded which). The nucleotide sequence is TGCAGTGCTAGGGCGGGAGGGTCTCTAGCCAAAAACATTCAGTACTTC. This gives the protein CSARAGGSLAKNIQYF.